This record covers a single TCR beta chain. As handled by the study authors: Reference gene primer amplification in the assay estimated nucleated cell counts. The repertoire was sequenced with immunoSEQ multiplex PCR; TCRdb's copy has only in-frame clones and lacks some. That table is the source of V, J and clone size, and D and trimming were worked out from the DNA. The sample lists around 160,000 clones; approximately 80% were seen once. V lost 3 bases, J lost 6 bases, and 5 bases stayed unmatched. CDR1 is SNHLY, CDR2 FYNNEI, per germline. CDR3 length: 14 amino acids. This entry comes from a study of blood T cell repertoires in COVID-19.

The TCR originated in an older woman who had recovered from COVID-19. The gene calls are TRBV2 and TRBJ2-3; 8 nucleotides align to TRBD2. Sequences were obtained from PBMCs or T cells enriched from blood (not recorded which). CDR3 coding DNA: TGTGCCAGCAGTGACAGAGCGGGGGCCGATACGCAGTATTTT. This encodes CASSDRAGADTQYF. The entire variable domain, with the rest obtained from reference TRBV2 and TRBJ2-3, is as follows: EPEVTQTPSHQVTQMGQEVILRCVPISNHLYFYWYRQILGQKVEFLVSFYNNEISEKSEIFDDQFSVERPDGSNFTLKIRSTKLEDSAMYFCASSDRAGADTQYFGPGTRLTVL.